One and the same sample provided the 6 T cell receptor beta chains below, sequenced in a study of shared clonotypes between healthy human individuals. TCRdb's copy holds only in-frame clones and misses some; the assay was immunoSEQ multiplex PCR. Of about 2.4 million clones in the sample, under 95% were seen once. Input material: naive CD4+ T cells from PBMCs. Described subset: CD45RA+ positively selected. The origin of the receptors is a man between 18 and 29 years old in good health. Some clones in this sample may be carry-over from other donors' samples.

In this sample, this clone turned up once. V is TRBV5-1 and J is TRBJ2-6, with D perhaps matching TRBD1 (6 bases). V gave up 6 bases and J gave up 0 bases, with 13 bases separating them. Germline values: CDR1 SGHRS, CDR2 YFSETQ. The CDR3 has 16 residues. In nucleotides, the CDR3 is TGCGCCAGCATTGGGGGCCCCCACTCTGGGGCCAACGTCCTGACTTTC. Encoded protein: CASIGGPHSGANVLTF.

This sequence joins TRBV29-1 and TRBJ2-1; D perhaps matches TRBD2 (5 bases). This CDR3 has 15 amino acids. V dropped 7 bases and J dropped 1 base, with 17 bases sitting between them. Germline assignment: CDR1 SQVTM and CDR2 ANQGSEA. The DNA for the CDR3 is TGCAGCGCCCAACGGGGTCCGGGGTCCTACAATGAGCAGTTCTTC. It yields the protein CSAQRGPGSYNEQFF.

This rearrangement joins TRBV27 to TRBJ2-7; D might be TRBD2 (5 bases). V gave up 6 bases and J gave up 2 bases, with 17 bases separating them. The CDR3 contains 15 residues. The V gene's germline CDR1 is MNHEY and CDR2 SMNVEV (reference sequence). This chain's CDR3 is CASRRLPTDAYEQYF. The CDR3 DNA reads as TGTGCCAGCAGACGACTACCGACGGATGCCTACGAGCAGTACTTC.

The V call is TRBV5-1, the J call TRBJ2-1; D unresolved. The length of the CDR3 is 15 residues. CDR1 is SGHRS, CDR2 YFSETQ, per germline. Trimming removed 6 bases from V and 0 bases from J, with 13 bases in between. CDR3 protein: CASTPQPLSYNEQFF. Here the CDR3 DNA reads TGCGCCAGCACCCCACAACCTCTCTCCTACAATGAGCAGTTCTTC.

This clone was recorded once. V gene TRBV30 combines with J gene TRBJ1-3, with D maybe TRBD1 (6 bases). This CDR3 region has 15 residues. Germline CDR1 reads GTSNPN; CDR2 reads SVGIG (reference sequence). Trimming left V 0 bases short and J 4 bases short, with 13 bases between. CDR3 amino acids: CAWSVRGGFGNTIYF. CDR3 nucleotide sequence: TGTGCCTGGAGTGTACGAGGGGGGTTCGGAAACACCATATATTTT.

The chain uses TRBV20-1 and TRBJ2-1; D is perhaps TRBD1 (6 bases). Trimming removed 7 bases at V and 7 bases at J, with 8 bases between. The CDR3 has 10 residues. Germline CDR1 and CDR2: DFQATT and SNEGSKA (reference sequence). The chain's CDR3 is CSVQGNEQFF. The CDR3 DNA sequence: TGCAGTGTCCAGGGGAATGAGCAGTTCTTC.